Below, 25 T cell receptor beta chains from the same sample are listed, as sequenced in a study of metastatic and nonmetastatic thyroid tumors. TCRdb re-called clones via MiXCR from the PCR reads. The data show under 15,000 clones, with around 20% seen just once and 11% to 15% held by the top ten. Thyroid surgery had not been preceded by any treatment in any patient. Specimen: adjacent normal tissue. These receptors came from a female donor with papillary thyroid cancer or a benign thyroid nodule (not recorded which). Some clones in this sample may be carry-over from other donors' samples.

This clone was observed many times. This may come from a read error, since a much larger clone is one base off. The V call is TRBV6-1, the J call TRBJ1-6; D might be TRBD1 (6 bases). The CDR3 is made up of 14 amino acids. Germline values: CDR1 MNHNS, CDR2 SASEGT. Trimming stripped 11 bases from V and 9 bases from J, with 20 bases between. The CDR3 coding sequence is TGTGCCCGCGCGCAACAGGGTTCAGGTTCACCCCTCCACTTT. The encoded protein is CARAQQGSGSPLHF.

By share, this clone ranks as medium-sized. The rearrangement joins TRBV19 to TRBJ2-1; 9 bases agree with TRBD1. J was trimmed by 9 bases and V by 8 bases; bases with no gene match: 8. The CDR3 runs to 13 residues. Germline assignment: CDR1 LNHDA and CDR2 SQIVND (reference sequence). DNA of the CDR3: TGTGCCAGTTCAGACAGGGGGGCTGGTGAGCAGTTCTTC. The encoded protein is CASSDRGAGEQFF.

About this clone itself: Mismatch with germline at one junction end may stem from a read error. The chain combines TRBV3-1 with TRBJ2-5; D possibly uses TRBD1 or TRBD2 (5 bases each). CDR1 LGHDT and CDR2 YNNKEL come from the germline V gene (reference sequence). The CDR3 sequence is 15 residues long. The CDR3 region has the DNA TGTGCCAGCAGCCTCCCCCCGAGAGGGACGGAGACCCGGTACTTC. Translating it yields CASSLPPRGTETRYF.

The rearrangement joins TRBV15 to TRBJ1-1; 9 nucleotides match TRBD1. Germline V CDR1 and CDR2: LNHNV, YYDKDF (reference sequence). The CDR3 totals 15 residues. The V gene end was trimmed by 1 base and the J gene end by 1 base; junction bases not matched to a gene: 1. The CDR3 DNA reads as TGTGCCACCAGCAGAGGGGACAGGGAGAACACTGAAGCTTTCTTT. As protein: CATSRGDRENTEAFF.

This clone appeared a few times. A read error is possible here, since a much larger clone lies one base away. This CDR3 is also generated by other DNA sequences in the sample. The chain carries TRBV3-1 and TRBJ2-1; D gene uncertain. There are 12 residues in the CDR3. V lost 3 bases and J lost 4, with 4 bases in between. The germline gives CDR1 LGHDT, CDR2 YNNKEL (reference sequence). CDR3 in amino acids: CASSHLYNEQFF. CDR3 in DNA: TGTGCCAGCAGCCATTTGTACAATGAGCAGTTCTTC.

In regard to this clone: It may be a read error: a sequence one base away is much more abundant. J is TRBJ1-5 and V is TRBV7-2; D is uncertain. Germline-derived CDR1 and CDR2 are SGHTA and FQGNSA. This CDR3 is 15 amino acids long. The CDR3 region is CVSSFWSRKNQSQHF. CDR3 nucleotides: TGTGTCAGCAGCTTTTGGTCTCGGAAGAATCAGTCCCAGCATTTT.

This clone came up many times. The chain combines TRBV19 with TRBJ2-3; D gene ambiguous. There are 17 residues in the CDR3. V lost 3 bases and J lost 0, with 16 bases in between. The V gene's germline CDR1 is LNHDA and CDR2 SQIVND (reference sequence). The CDR3 DNA is TGTGCCAGTAGTATCATAGGGTTCGGACCTAGCACAGATACGCAGTATTTT. Its protein product is CASSIIGFGPSTDTQYF.

This clone was counted at least ten times. The chain joins TRBV5-8 to TRBJ2-7; possibly TRBD1 for D (5 bases). Germline CDR1 SGHTS, CDR2 YDEGEE. CDR3 size: 14 residues. The V and J ends lost 4 bases and 2 bases respectively, with 13 bases between them. The CDR3 sequence: CASSIESQAYEQYF. In DNA form, the CDR3 reads TGTGCCAGCAGCATCGAATCACAGGCCTACGAGCAGTACTTC.

The chain has TRBV20-1 and TRBJ2-7; 7 bases line up with TRBD1. CDR1 and CDR2 from the germline V gene are DFQATT and SNEGSKA (reference sequence). The junction had 3 bases not matched to a gene; V was cut back by 5 bases and J by 5 bases. The CDR3 has 11 amino acids. This CDR3 reads CSAHRGHEQYF. The CDR3 bases are TGCAGTGCTCACAGGGGCCACGAGCAGTACTTC.

The gene calls are TRBV20-1 and TRBJ2-7; D ambiguous. In germline, CDR1 is DFQATT, CDR2 SNEGSKA (reference sequence). V lost 0 bases, J lost 7 bases, and 16 bases lay in between. The CDR3 spans 14 residues. The CDR3 reads CSARDEAGAWEQYF. CDR3 coding DNA: TGCAGTGCTAGAGATGAAGCAGGTGCTTGGGAGCAGTACTTC.

This clone was seen a few times. The V call is TRBV6-5, the J call TRBJ1-2; 8 positions agree with TRBD1. Trimming cost V 3 bases and J 4 bases; bases outside gene matches: 7. CDR1 is MNHEY and CDR2 is SVGAGI in the germline V gene. This CDR3 contains 15 residues. The CDR3 nucleotides read TGTGCCAGCAGTTATAGACGGACAGGGACCTATGGCTACACCTTC. This codes for CASSYRRTGTYGYTF.

This clone was recorded a few times. The CDR3 region is CASSTGTKSYEQYF. In DNA form, the CDR3 reads TGTGCCAGCAGTACCGGGACTAAGTCCTACGAGCAGTACTTC. The gene calls are TRBV27 and TRBJ2-7; 7 bases agree with TRBD2. CDR3 size: 14 residues. Trimming removed 5 bases from V and 1 base from J; junction bases left unmatched: 5. The germline CDR1 and CDR2 sequences are MNHEY and SMNVEV (reference sequence).

This rearrangement joins TRBV6-2 or TRBV6-3 to TRBJ1-2, with D possibly being TRBD1 (6 bases). The CDR3 loop spans 14 amino acids. Trimming removed 9 bases at V and 11 bases at J, with 25 bases between. CDR1 is MNHEY and CDR2 is SVGEGT in the germline V gene. CDR3 sequence: CASSGGGGRKGYTF. The CDR3 DNA sequence: TGTGCCAGTAGCGGGGGGGGCGGACGCAAAGGATACACCTTC.

The table lists this clone with many counts. The rearrangement links TRBV20-1 to TRBJ2-1, with 16 nucleotides matching TRBD2. CDR1 and CDR2 (germline): DFQATT, SNEGSKA (reference sequence). V was pared by 5 bases and J by 1 base, with 11 bases of the junction left unmatched. The CDR3 is 19 residues long. CDR3 bases: TGCAGTGCTTCCGGAGCGGGACTAGCGGGAGGGCCTTCCTACAATGAGCAGTTCTTC. Its translation: CSASGAGLAGGPSYNEQFF.

This clone was detected many times. The germline gene is not matched at one end of the junction; a read error may be the cause. V usage is TRBV11-2 and J usage is TRBJ1-2; no clear D gene. The CDR3 has 14 residues. Germline V lookup: CDR1 SGHAT, CDR2 FQNNGV. For the CDR3, the DNA is TGTACCAGCAGCTTAGGTGGGGCTAACTATGGCTACACCTTC. Protein sequence: CTSSLGGANYGYTF.

V and J are TRBV4-1 and TRBJ2-1, with 7 bases aligning to TRBD2. The CDR3 runs 16 residues. Per germline, CDR1 MGHRA and CDR2 YSYEKL. Losses at the gene ends were 4 bases for V and 6 bases for J; bases not matched to a gene: 12. The CDR3 loop reads CASSPHVVGGGNEQFF. In DNA, the CDR3 is TGCGCCAGCAGCCCACACGTGGTGGGGGGGGGCAATGAGCAGTTCTTC.

This clone appeared many times. A much larger clone differs from this one at a single base, so this may be a read error. The sample carries other DNA sequences with the same CDR3. The rearrangement links TRBV11-2 to TRBJ2-1; 8 bases match TRBD2. V lost 11 bases and J lost 9; bases outside the gene matches: 6. From germline, CDR1 is SGHAT and CDR2 FQNNGV. The CDR3 contains 11 residues. DNA for the CDR3: TGTGCCGTGCGGGCGGGAGGTGAGCAGTTCTTC. Translating gives CAVRAGGEQFF.

About this clone: A junction boundary mismatches the germline segment, possibly from a read error. V is TRBV7-9 and J is TRBJ1-6; 8 nucleotides agree with TRBD1. CDR1 and CDR2 from the germline V gene are SEHNR and FQNEAQ (reference sequence). The CDR3 runs to 14 residues. The CDR3 DNA reads TGTGCCAGAAGCCAGGGGGCTTATAATTCACCCCTACACTTT. This translates into CARSQGAYNSPLHF.

Relative to its sample, this clone is medium-sized. The chain links TRBV28 to TRBJ1-3, with D maybe TRBD1 (5 bases). The germline gives CDR1 MDHEN, CDR2 SYDVKM. The V end lost 7 bases, the J end lost 4 bases, and 11 bases lay between the germline ends. The CDR3 is made up of 13 amino acids. The chain's CDR3 is CASTGGIGNTIYF. The CDR3 DNA reads TGTGCCAGCACGGGGGGGATCGGAAACACCATATATTTT.

By share, this clone ranks as medium-sized. The chain is built from TRBV20-1 and TRBJ1-6; no clear D. V dropped 6 bases and J dropped 10 bases, with 19 bases sitting between them. The CDR3 has 14 amino acids. The germline V gene encodes CDR1 DFQATT and CDR2 SNEGSKA (reference sequence). The CDR3 DNA follows: TGCAGTGCCCTCCCGCAGGATACGCGCTCACCCCTCCACTTT. Translated: CSALPQDTRSPLHF.

This clone was picked up a small number of times. A single base separates this from a much larger clone, so it may be a read error. The J gene is TRBJ1-1, the V gene TRBV13, with 7 bases that match TRBD1. CDR3 length: 14 amino acids. CDR1 and CDR2 from the germline V gene are PRHDT and FYEKMQ (reference sequence). CDR3 sequence (DNA): TGTGCCCGCAGTTTGACAGGGAGCGACACTGAAGCTTTCTTT. Residues: CARSLTGSDTEAFF.

This clone was counted only a few times. The chain is built from TRBV6-1 and TRBJ1-5, with unresolved D. Germline CDR1 and CDR2: MNHNS and SASEGT. With 6 bases removed from V and 4 bases from J, the gap between germline ends came to 10 bases. The CDR3 extends over 13 amino acids. The CDR3 protein is CASRSALNQPQHF. CDR3 nucleotide sequence: TGTGCCAGCAGATCAGCCCTAAATCAGCCCCAGCATTTT.

By its share, this clone is medium-sized. The chain employs TRBV5-1 and TRBJ1-2; maybe TRBD1 (5 bases). Germline CDR1 reads SGHRS; CDR2 reads YFSETQ. V was clipped by 4 bases and J by 3 bases, with 10 bases between them. This CDR3 spans 13 amino acids. The CDR3, as DNA: TGCGCCAGCAGCCTACAGGCAGACTATGGCTACACCTTC. The encoded protein is CASSLQADYGYTF.

This clone was seen many times. This chain links TRBV4-2 with TRBJ1-1; D gene uncertain. This CDR3 has 14 amino acids. Germline V gives CDR1 LGHNA, CDR2 YNFKEQ. V gave up 6 bases and J gave up 1 base, with 12 bases separating them. The CDR3 sequence: CASSPGSKNTEAFF. In DNA, the CDR3 is TGTGCCAGCAGTCCCGGGTCGAAGAACACTGAAGCTTTCTTT.

Comments on this clone: The identical CDR3 is also encoded by other nucleotide sequences in the sample. The chain employs TRBV19 and TRBJ1-4; 7 bases match TRBD1. Germline trimming cut 6 bases from V and 8 bases from J; bases unmatched to any gene: 9. The CDR3 is 14 residues long. Germline CDR1 is LNHDA and CDR2 is SQIVND (reference sequence). CDR3: CASSRDRADEKLFF. DNA of the CDR3: TGTGCCAGTAGCAGGGACAGAGCAGACGAAAAACTGTTTTTT.